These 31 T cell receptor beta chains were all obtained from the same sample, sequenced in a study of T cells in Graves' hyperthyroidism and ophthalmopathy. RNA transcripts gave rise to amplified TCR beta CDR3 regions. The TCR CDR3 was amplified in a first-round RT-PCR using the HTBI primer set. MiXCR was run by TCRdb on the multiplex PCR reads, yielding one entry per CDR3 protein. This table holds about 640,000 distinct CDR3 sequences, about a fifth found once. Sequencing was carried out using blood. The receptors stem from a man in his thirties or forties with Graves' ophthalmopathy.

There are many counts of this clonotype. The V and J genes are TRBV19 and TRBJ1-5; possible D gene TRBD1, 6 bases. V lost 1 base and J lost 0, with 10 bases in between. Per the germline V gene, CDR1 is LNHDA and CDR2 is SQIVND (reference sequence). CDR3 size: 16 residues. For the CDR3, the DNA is TGTGCCAGTAGTATAGTCGGGACAACTAGCAATCAGCCCCAGCATTTT. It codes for CASSIVGTTSNQPQHF. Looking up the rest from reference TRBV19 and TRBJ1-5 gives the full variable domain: DGGITQSPKYLFRKEGQNVTLSCEQNLNHDAMYWYRQDPGQGLRLIYYSQIVNDFQKGDIAEGYSVSREKKESFPLTVTSAQKNPTAFYLCASSIVGTTSNQPQHFGDGTRLSIL.

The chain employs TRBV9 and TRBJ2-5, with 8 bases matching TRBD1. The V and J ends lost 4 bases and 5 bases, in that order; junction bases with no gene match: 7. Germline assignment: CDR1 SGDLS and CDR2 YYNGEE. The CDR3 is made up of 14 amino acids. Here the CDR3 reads CASSHEGQGETQYF. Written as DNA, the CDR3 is TGTGCCAGCAGCCACGAAGGACAGGGTGAGACCCAGTACTTC.

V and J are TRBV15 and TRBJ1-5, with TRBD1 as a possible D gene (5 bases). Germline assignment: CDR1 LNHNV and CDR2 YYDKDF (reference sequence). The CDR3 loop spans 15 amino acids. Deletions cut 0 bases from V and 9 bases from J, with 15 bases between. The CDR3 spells CATSRDRGSPTPQHF. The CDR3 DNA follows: TGTGCCACCAGCAGAGATCGGGGGTCCCCAACGCCCCAGCATTTT.

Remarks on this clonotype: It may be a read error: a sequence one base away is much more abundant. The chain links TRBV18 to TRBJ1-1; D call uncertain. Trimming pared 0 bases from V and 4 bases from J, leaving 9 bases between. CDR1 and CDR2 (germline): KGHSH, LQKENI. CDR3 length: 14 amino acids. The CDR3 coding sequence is TGTGCCAGCTCACCACCGTCAGTGAGCACTGAAGCTTTCTTT. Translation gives CASSPPSVSTEAFF. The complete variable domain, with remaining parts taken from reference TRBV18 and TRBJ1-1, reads NAGVMQNPRHLVRRRGQEARLRCSPMKGHSHVYWYRQLPEEGLKFMVYLQKENIIDESGMPKERFSAEFPKEGPSILRIQQVVRGDSAAYFCASSPPSVSTEAFFGQGTRLTVV.

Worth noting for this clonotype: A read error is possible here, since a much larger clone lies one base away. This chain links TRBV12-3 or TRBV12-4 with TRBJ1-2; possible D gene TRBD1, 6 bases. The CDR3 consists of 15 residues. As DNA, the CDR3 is TGTGCCAGCGGTTTAACGCGGGGGGACAACTGGGGCTACACCTTC. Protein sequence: CASGLTRGDNWGYTF.

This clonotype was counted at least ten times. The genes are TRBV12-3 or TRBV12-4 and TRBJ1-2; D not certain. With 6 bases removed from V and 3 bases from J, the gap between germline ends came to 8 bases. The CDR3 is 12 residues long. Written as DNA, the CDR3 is TGTGCCAGCAGCCCCCAGGACTATGGCTACACCTTC. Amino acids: CASSPQDYGYTF.

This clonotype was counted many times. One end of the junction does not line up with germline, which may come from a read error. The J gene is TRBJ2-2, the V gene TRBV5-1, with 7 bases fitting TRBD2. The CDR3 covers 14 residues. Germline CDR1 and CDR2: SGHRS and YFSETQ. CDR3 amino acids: CASSLAVNTGELFF. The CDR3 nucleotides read TGTGCCAGCAGCCTAGCGGTTAACACCGGGGAGCTGTTTTTT.

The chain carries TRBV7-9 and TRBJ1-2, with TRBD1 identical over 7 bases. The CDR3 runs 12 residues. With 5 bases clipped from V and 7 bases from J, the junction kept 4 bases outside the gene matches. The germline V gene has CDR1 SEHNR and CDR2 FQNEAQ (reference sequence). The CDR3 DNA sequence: TGTGCCAGCAGCCAGGGGGGTTCTGGCTACACCTTC. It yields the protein CASSQGGSGYTF.

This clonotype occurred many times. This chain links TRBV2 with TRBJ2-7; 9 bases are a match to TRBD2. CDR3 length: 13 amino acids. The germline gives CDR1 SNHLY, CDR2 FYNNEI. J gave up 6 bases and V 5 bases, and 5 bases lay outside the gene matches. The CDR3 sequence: CASSWTSETEQYF. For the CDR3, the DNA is TGTGCCAGCAGTTGGACTAGCGAGACCGAGCAGTACTTC.

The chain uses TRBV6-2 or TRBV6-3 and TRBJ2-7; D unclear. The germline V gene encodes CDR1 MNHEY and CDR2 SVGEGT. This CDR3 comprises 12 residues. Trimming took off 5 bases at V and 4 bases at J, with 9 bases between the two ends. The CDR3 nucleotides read TGTGCCAGCAGTACCACAAGGTACGAGCAGTACTTC. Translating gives CASSTTRYEQYF.

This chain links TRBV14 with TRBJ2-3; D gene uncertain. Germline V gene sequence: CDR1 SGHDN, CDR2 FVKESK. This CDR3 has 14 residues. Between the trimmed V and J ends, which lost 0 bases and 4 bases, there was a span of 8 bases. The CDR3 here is CASSQDIGPDTQYF. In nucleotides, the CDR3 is TGTGCCAGCAGCCAAGATATAGGCCCAGATACGCAGTATTTT.

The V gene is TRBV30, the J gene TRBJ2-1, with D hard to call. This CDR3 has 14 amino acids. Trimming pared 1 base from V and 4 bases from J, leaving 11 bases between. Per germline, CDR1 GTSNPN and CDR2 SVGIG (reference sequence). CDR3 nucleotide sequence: TGTGCCTGGAGTGCCGATTCTTCATACAATGAGCAGTTCTTC. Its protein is CAWSADSSYNEQFF. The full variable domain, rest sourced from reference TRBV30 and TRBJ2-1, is SQTIHQWPATLVQPVGSPLSLECTVEGTSNPNLYWYRQAAGRGLQLLFYSVGIGQISSEVPQNLSASRPQDRQFILSSKKLLLSDSGFYLCAWSADSSYNEQFFGPGTRLTVL.

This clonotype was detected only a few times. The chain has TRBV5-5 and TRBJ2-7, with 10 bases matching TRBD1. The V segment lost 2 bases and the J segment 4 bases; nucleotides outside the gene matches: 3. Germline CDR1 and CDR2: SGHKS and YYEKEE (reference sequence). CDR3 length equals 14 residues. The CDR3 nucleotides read TGTGCCAGCAGCTTCGACAGGGGGCATTACGAGCAGTACTTC. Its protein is CASSFDRGHYEQYF.

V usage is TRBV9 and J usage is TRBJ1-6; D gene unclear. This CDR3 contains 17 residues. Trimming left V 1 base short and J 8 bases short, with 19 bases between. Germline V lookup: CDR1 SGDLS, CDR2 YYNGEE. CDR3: CASSVNVETTPDSPLHF. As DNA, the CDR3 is TGTGCCAGCAGCGTAAATGTCGAGACTACACCCGATTCACCCCTCCACTTT. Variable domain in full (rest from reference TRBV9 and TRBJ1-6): DSGVTQTPKHLITATGQRVTLRCSPRSGDLSVYWYQQSLDQGLQFLIQYYNGEERAKGNILERFSAQQFPDLHSELNLSSLELGDSALYFCASSVNVETTPDSPLHFGNGTRLTVT.

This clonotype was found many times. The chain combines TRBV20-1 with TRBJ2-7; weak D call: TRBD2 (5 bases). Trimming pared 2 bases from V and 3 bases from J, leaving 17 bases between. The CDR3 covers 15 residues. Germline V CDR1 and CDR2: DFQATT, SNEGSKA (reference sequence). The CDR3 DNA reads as TGCAGTGCTAGATCCCCGGAGAGGGTTGGCTACGAGCAGTACTTC. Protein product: CSARSPERVGYEQYF.

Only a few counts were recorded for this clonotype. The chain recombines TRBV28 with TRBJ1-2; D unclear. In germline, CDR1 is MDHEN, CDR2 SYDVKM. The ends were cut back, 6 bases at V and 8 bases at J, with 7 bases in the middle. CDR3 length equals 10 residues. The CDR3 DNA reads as TGTGCCAGCAGCAATAACGGCTACACCTTC. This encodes CASSNNGYTF.

CDR3 loop: CSATRTSGMADEQYF. DNA for the CDR3: TGCAGTGCGACAAGGACTAGCGGGATGGCGGACGAGCAGTACTTC. The gene calls are TRBV20-1 and TRBJ2-7, with 12 positions matching TRBD2. The length of the CDR3 is 15 residues. The junction had 11 bases not matched to a gene; V was cut back by 6 bases and J by 5 bases. Germline values: CDR1 DFQATT, CDR2 SNEGSKA (reference sequence).

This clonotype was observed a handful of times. CDR3 sequence: CASSETRRRNNQPQHF. In DNA, the CDR3 is TGTGCCAGTAGCGAAACTCGTCGACGGAACAATCAGCCCCAGCATTTT. The rearrangement joins TRBV19 to TRBJ1-5; D is uncertain. CDR3 length equals 16 residues. CDR1 and CDR2 from the germline V gene are LNHDA and SQIVND (reference sequence). V was clipped by 6 bases and J by 3 bases, with 18 bases between them.

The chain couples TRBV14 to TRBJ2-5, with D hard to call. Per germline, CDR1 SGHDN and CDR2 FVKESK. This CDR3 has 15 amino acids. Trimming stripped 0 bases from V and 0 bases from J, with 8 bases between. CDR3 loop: CASSQDGRYQETQYF. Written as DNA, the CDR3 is TGTGCCAGCAGCCAAGACGGCAGGTACCAAGAGACCCAGTACTTC. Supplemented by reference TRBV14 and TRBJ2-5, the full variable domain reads EAGVTQFPSHSVIEKGQTVTLRCDPISGHDNLYWYRRVMGKEIKFLLHFVKESKQDESGMPNNRFLAERTGGTYSTLKVQPAELEDSGVYFCASSQDGRYQETQYFGPGTRLLVL.

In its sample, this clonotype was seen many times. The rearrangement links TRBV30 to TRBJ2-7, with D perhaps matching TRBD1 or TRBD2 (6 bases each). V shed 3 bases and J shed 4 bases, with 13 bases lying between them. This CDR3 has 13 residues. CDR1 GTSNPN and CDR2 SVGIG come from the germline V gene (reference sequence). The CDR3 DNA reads TGTGCCTGGAGCGAAGGGGGGAAATACGAGCAGTACTTC. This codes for CAWSEGGKYEQYF.

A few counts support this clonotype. The CDR3 DNA reads as TGTGCCAGCAGCCCCATACTAGCGGGAGGGCAAGAGACCCAGTACTTC. As protein: CASSPILAGGQETQYF. V is TRBV11-2 and J is TRBJ2-5; 13 nucleotides line up with TRBD2. Germline-derived CDR1 and CDR2 are SGHAT and FQNNGV. This CDR3 is 16 amino acids long. V was clipped by 5 bases and J by 2 bases; unmatched bases: 5.

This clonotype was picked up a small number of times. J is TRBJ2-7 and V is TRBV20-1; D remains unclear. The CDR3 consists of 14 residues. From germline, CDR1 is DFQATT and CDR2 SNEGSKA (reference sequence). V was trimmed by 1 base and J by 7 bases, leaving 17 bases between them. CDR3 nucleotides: TGCAGTGCTAGAGTGGGCAGGCGGCTGGGGGAGCAGTACTTC. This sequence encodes CSARVGRRLGEQYF.

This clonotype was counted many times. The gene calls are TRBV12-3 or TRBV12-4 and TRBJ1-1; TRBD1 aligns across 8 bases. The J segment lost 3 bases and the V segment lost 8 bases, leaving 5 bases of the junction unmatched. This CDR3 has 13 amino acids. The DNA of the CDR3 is TGTGCCAGCGTCCGGGACAGGTACACTGAAGCTTTCTTT. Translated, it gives CASVRDRYTEAFF.

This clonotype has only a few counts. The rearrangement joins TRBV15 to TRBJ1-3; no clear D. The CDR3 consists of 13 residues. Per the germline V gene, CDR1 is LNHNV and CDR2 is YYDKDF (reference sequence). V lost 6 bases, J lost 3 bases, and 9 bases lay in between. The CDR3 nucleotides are TGTGCCACCAGTGCGCTGATTGGAAACACCATATATTTT. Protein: CATSALIGNTIYF.

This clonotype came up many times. CDR3 DNA: TGTGCCAGCAGCATGCCGGGACAGAACTACGAGCAGTACTTC. It yields the protein CASSMPGQNYEQYF. This rearrangement joins TRBV11-2 to TRBJ2-7, with 7 bases lining up with TRBD1. The germline V gene encodes CDR1 SGHAT and CDR2 FQNNGV. The CDR3 is made up of 14 amino acids. V dropped 5 bases and J dropped 3; count of bases not matched to a gene: 7.

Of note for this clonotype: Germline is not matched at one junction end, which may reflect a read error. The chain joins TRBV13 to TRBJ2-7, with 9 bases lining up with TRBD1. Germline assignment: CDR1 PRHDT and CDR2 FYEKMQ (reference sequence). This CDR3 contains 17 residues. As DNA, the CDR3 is TGCGCCAGCAGCTTCGGGACAGGGAGGACAATGCCGCGGGAGCAGTACTTC. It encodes CASSFGTGRTMPREQYF.

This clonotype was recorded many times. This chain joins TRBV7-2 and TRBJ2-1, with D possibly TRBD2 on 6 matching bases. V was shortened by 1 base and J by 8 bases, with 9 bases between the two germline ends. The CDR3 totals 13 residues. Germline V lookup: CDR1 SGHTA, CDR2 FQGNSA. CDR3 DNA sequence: TGTGCCAGCAGCTTAGGTCGGGAGTATGAGCAGTTCTTC. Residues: CASSLGREYEQFF. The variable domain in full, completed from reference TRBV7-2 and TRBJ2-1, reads GAGVSQSPSNKVTEKGKDVELRCDPISGHTALYWYRQSLGQGLEFLIYFQGNSAPDKSGLPSDRFSAERTGGSVSTLTIQRTQQEDSAVYLCASSLGREYEQFFGPGTRLTVL.

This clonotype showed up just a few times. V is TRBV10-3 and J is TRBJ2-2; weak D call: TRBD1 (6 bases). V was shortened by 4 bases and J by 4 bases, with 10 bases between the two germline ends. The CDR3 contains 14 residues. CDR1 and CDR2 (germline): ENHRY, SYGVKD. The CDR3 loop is CAISGVGGTGELFF. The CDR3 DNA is TGTGCCATCAGTGGGGTAGGGGGCACCGGGGAGCTGTTTTTT.

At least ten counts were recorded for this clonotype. The DNA for the CDR3 is TGTGCCAGCAGCTTTAGGTGGGAGGGCGTCACCGGGGAGCTGTTTTTT. It codes for CASSFRWEGVTGELFF. V usage is TRBV7-8 and J usage is TRBJ2-2; TRBD2 aligns across 7 bases. V gave up 3 bases and J gave up 4 bases; unmatched junction bases: 8. Per germline, CDR1 SGHVS and CDR2 FQNEAQ. The CDR3 has 16 residues.

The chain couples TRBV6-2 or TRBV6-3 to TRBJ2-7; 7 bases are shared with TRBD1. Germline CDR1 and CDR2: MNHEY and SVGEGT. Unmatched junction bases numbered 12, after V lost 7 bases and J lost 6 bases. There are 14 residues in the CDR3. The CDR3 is CASIRSGTEGEQYF. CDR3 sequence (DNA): TGTGCCAGCATCCGCTCAGGGACAGAAGGCGAGCAGTACTTC.

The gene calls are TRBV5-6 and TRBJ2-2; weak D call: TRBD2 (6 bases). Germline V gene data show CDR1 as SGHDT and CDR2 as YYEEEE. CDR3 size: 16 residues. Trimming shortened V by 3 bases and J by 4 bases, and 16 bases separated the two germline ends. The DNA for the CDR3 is TGTGCCAGCAGCTGGGGAACGGGACTTCCCACCGGGGAGCTGTTTTTT. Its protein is CASSWGTGLPTGELFF. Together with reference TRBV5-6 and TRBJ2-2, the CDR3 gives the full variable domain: DAGVTQSPTHLIKTRGQQVTLRCSPKSGHDTVSWYQQALGQGPQFIFQYYEEEERQRGNFPDRFSGHQFPNYSSELNVNALLLGDSALYLCASSWGTGLPTGELFFGEGSRLTVL.